The clone carrying this T cell receptor beta chain was observed a few times. With V trimmed by 4 bases and J by 0 bases, 4 bases remained unmatched. The CDR3 has 16 residues. CDR1 is LNHDA and CDR2 is SQIVND in the germline V gene (reference sequence). This sample is drawn from a study of T cell responses to AZD1222 COVID-19 vaccine. Method: immunoSEQ multiplex PCR; TCRdb's copy keeps in-frame clones and lacks some. The sample contains roughly 100,000 clones, more than 70% of which appear only once. The receptor was derived from an adult who received the AZD1222 COVID-19 vaccine. The chain joins TRBV19 to TRBJ2-7; 12 bases align to TRBD2. The sequenced sample was peripheral blood, obtained 28 days after the second AZD1222 dose. The CDR3 coding sequence is TGTGCCAGTAGTAGAGGGACTAGCGGGTTCTCCTACGAGCAGTACTTC. Amino acid sequence: CASSRGTSGFSYEQYF.